This T cell receptor (beta chain) appears in the sequencing data of a study of cytomegalovirus exposure and HLA in healthy donors. About the study: The early release's HLA-typed donors yielded approximately 82 million unique TCRs.

Trimming cost V 11 bases and J 6 bases, with 11 bases left between them. This CDR3 spans 11 amino acids. Vbeta (60) and Jbeta (13) primers were used in the PCR. Libraries were prepared by immunoSEQ multiplex PCR; TCRdb keeps only in-frame clonotypes and omits some of them. The table has some 170,000 clones, under 85% seen once. General observations from the study: Overall, approximately 150 TCR beta chains were annotated as cytomegalovirus-associated. Reports indicate that TCR beta sequences accurately predicted the HLA-A and HLA-B alleles of most subjects. Being productive about 87% or about 30% of the time was typical of most TCR beta V segments in an earlier analysis.

Details on this clone: Its specificity is unknown.

The clonotype was recovered from a human donor in good health. Source material: PBMCs. This chain joins TRBV23-1 and TRBJ2-4; D is undetermined. TRBV23-1 is filed as an ORF, its function uncertain. The CDR3 sequence: CAGTVANIQYF. CDR3 DNA sequence: TGCGCCGGCACCGTAGCAAACATTCAGTACTTC.